The 25 T cell receptor beta chains below come from one sample, sequenced in a study of T cell responses to AZD1222 COVID-19 vaccine. Sequenced by immunoSEQ multiplex PCR; TCRdb stores in-frame clones only, minus some. The sample gives under 200,000 clones, 88% of which show up once; roughly 27% is in the top ten. This sample comprised peripheral blood, obtained 28 days after the second AZD1222 dose. These TCRs come from an adult who received the AZD1222 COVID-19 vaccine.

The chain combines TRBV11-2 with TRBJ2-4; no clear D. The CDR3 sequence is 13 residues long. V lost 1 base and J 7 bases, leaving 8 bases between the germline ends. Per the germline V gene, CDR1 is SGHAT and CDR2 is FQNNGV. CDR3 sequence reads: CASSLGQWNIQYF. Here the CDR3 DNA reads TGTGCCAGCAGCTTAGGGCAATGGAACATTCAGTACTTC.

V is TRBV10-1 and J is TRBJ2-7, with no clear D. V was clipped by 5 bases and J by 5 bases, with 19 bases between them. CDR1 is WNHNN, CDR2 SYGVQD, per germline (reference sequence). The CDR3 is made up of 15 amino acids. Written as DNA, the CDR3 is TGCGCCAGCAGTTCCAGACAAACTCACGGCGACGAGCAGTACTTC. This codes for CASSSRQTHGDEQYF.

J is TRBJ2-3 and V is TRBV5-1, with TRBD1 matching over 7 bases. The CDR3 sequence is 15 residues long. J lost 5 bases, V lost 3 bases, and 9 bases had no gene match. The germline V gene encodes CDR1 SGHRS and CDR2 YFSETQ. The CDR3 loop reads CASSWQGVAGDTQYF. DNA of the CDR3: TGCGCCAGCAGCTGGCAGGGGGTCGCGGGAGATACGCAGTATTTT.

As to this clone: A read error may account for a junction end that differs from germline. The same CDR3 also results from other DNA sequences found in this sample. This chain joins TRBV7-9 and TRBJ2-7; 8 nucleotides match TRBD1. Per the germline V gene, CDR1 is SEHNR and CDR2 is FQNEAQ (reference sequence). The CDR3 consists of 14 residues. The CDR3 here is CASSGQGSSYEQYF. CDR3 in DNA: TGTGCCAGCAGCGGACAGGGAAGCTCCTACGAGCAGTACTTT. The full variable domain, its missing parts supplied by reference TRBV7-9 and TRBJ2-7, is DTGVSQNPRHKITKRGQNVTFRCDPISEHNRLYWYRQTLGQGPEFLTYFQNEAQLEKSRLLSDRFSAERPKGSFSTLEIQRTEQGDSAMYLCASSGQGSSYEQYFGPGTRLTVT.

This clone was observed a single time. Here the CDR3 reads CASLSAQGSYGYTF. The CDR3 DNA is TGTGCCAGCCTTTCGGCACAGGGGAGCTATGGCTACACCTTC. The chain employs TRBV28 and TRBJ1-2; 7 bases map to TRBD1. There are 14 residues in the CDR3. Trimming removed 8 bases from V and 4 bases from J; junction bases left unmatched: 10. The germline V gene has CDR1 MDHEN and CDR2 SYDVKM.

The V and J genes are TRBV30 and TRBJ1-2; TRBD1 is a possible D gene (5 bases). With 0 bases removed from V and 14 bases from J, the gap between germline ends came to 25 bases. Germline values: CDR1 GTSNPN, CDR2 SVGIG (reference sequence). The CDR3 spans 15 residues. The CDR3 DNA is TGTGCCTGGAGTGTAAGGGGTAGGCAGGGACCAGCTAAGACCTTC. Translated: CAWSVRGRQGPAKTF.

The V call is TRBV5-1, the J call TRBJ1-4; 8 bases map to TRBD1. This CDR3 contains 15 residues. Germline V lookup: CDR1 SGHRS, CDR2 YFSETQ. The junction had 5 bases not matched to a gene; V was cut back by 3 bases and J by 4 bases. CDR3 DNA sequence: TGCGCCAGCAGCTCTACAGGGGGTGGTAATGAAAAACTGTTTTTT. It encodes CASSSTGGGNEKLFF.

The chain combines TRBV23-1 with TRBJ1-1; D gene ambiguous. TRBV23-1 is designated an ORF whose function remains uncertain. V was cut by 6 bases and J by 1 base, with 18 bases left in between. The CDR3 loop spans 16 amino acids. In nucleotides, the CDR3 is TGCGCCAGCAGCCGGACGGGAAGGTTCGAGAACACTGAAGCTTTCTTT. Encoded protein: CASSRTGRFENTEAFF.

The CDR3 region has the DNA TGTGCCAGCAGAAGTGGTGGCTACGAGCAGTACTTC. It is translated as CASRSGGYEQYF. The V gene is TRBV25-1, the J gene TRBJ2-7, with unresolved D. Germline CDR1 is MGHDK and CDR2 is SYGVNS. There are 12 residues in the CDR3. V lost 6 bases to trimming and J lost 3 bases, with 9 bases between them.

This rearrangement joins TRBV28 to TRBJ1-3; D unclear. V was clipped by 6 bases and J by 1 base, with 10 bases between them. The CDR3 loop spans 14 amino acids. Germline V gives CDR1 MDHEN, CDR2 SYDVKM. The CDR3 sequence is CASRVRGSGNTIYF. In DNA form, the CDR3 reads TGTGCCAGCAGAGTGCGGGGATCTGGAAACACCATATATTTT.

This chain joins TRBV5-4 and TRBJ2-3; TRBD1 is a possible D gene (6 bases). This CDR3 is 13 amino acids long. The germline CDR1 and CDR2 sequences are SGHNT and YYREEE (reference sequence). V lost 4 bases and J 2 bases, leaving 8 bases between the germline ends. The CDR3 sequence is CASSGGDTDTQYF. As DNA, the CDR3 is TGTGCCAGCAGCGGGGGCGACACAGATACGCAGTATTTT.

This chain links TRBV11-3 with TRBJ2-7; a possible D gene is TRBD1 (6 bases). CDR3 length: 12 residues. The germline V gene encodes CDR1 SGHNT and CDR2 YENEEA. V gave up 5 bases and J gave up 9 bases, with 14 bases separating them. The CDR3 DNA is TGTGCCAGCAGCGACGGCCACAGGGTGCAGTACTTC. It translates to CASSDGHRVQYF.

This sequence joins TRBV29-1 and TRBJ1-1; 8 nucleotides match TRBD1. The trim removed 6 bases at V and 7 bases at J, leaving 10 bases unmatched. CDR1 and CDR2 (germline): SQVTM, ANQGSEA. This CDR3 comprises 13 residues. CDR3 bases: TGCAGCGTAAACCAGGGGGCTGAGAATGAAGCTTTCTTT. Protein: CSVNQGAENEAFF.

The chain joins TRBV7-3 to TRBJ2-7; 8 nucleotides agree with TRBD2. Trimming at V came to 3 bases and at J to 3 bases, leaving 7 bases not matched to a gene. The germline gives CDR1 SGHTA, CDR2 FQGTGA. This CDR3 is 15 amino acids long. The CDR3 spells CASSFAGGEGYEQYF. CDR3 nucleotide sequence: TGTGCCAGCAGCTTCGCGGGGGGAGAGGGCTACGAGCAGTACTTC. The full variable domain, in which reference TRBV7-3 and TRBJ2-7 provide the parts outside the CDR3, is GAGVSQTPSNKVTEKGKYVELRCDPISGHTALYWYRQSLGQGPEFLIYFQGTGAADDSGLPNDRFFAVRPEGSVSTLKIQRTERGDSAVYLCASSFAGGEGYEQYFGPGTRLTVT.

The chain joins TRBV6-5 to TRBJ1-1; the match to TRBD1 covers 9 bases. CDR1 MNHEY and CDR2 SVGAGI come from the germline V gene. The CDR3 sequence is 13 residues long. With V trimmed by 2 bases and J by 7 bases, 2 bases remained unmatched. In DNA, the CDR3 is TGTGCCAGCAGTTACACAGGGGGCTTTGAAGCTTTCTTT. Translation gives CASSYTGGFEAFF.

The chain is built from TRBV5-6 and TRBJ1-3; D call uncertain. This CDR3 spans 12 amino acids. V was trimmed by 5 bases and J by 3 bases, leaving 6 bases between them. Germline CDR1 and CDR2: SGHDT and YYEEEE. The DNA for the CDR3 is TGTGCCAGCAGGGCCGGTGGAAACACCATATATTTT. Translation: CASRAGGNTIYF.

The chain employs TRBV29-1 and TRBJ1-5; no clear D. The germline CDR1 and CDR2 sequences are SQVTM and ANQGSEA. The V end lost 4 bases, the J end lost 3 bases, and 7 bases lay between the germline ends. The CDR3 has 12 residues. CDR3 DNA: TGCAGCGTTGGGCAGGTCAATCAGCCCCAGCATTTT. It translates to CSVGQVNQPQHF.

The DNA for the CDR3 is TGTGCCAGCAGCTTAGACATTTACAATGAGCAGTTCTTC. It translates to CASSLDIYNEQFF. The chain is built from TRBV11-3 and TRBJ2-1; the D is unclear. Germline V gene data show CDR1 as SGHNT and CDR2 as YENEEA. V dropped 0 bases and J dropped 4 bases, with 4 bases sitting between them. This CDR3 has 13 residues. Full variable domain (outside the CDR3, taken from reference TRBV11-3 and TRBJ2-1): EAGVVQSPRYKIIEKKQPVAFWCNPISGHNTLYWYLQNLGQGPELLIRYENEEAVDDSQLPKDRFSAERLKGVDSTLKIQPAELGDSAVYLCASSLDIYNEQFFGPGTRLTVL.

J is TRBJ2-7 and V is TRBV24-1; D not resolved. V lost 6 bases to trimming and J lost 5 bases, with 4 bases between them. The germline V gene encodes CDR1 KGHDR and CDR2 SFDVKD. The CDR3 totals 10 residues. CDR3 amino acids: CATSSHEQYF. CDR3 sequence (DNA): TGTGCCACCAGTAGTCACGAGCAGTACTTC.

The genes are TRBV25-1 and TRBJ1-5, with 8 nucleotides matching TRBD1. V lost 6 bases and J lost 1; bases outside the gene matches: 2. The CDR3 is made up of 14 amino acids. Germline V CDR1 and CDR2: MGHDK, SYGVNS. The CDR3 region has the DNA TGTGCCAGCAGACGGACAGGGAGCAATCAGCCCCAGCATTTT. Translating gives CASRRTGSNQPQHF.

The chain carries TRBV11-2 and TRBJ1-2; D is undetermined. CDR1 SGHAT and CDR2 FQNNGV come from the germline V gene. The CDR3 extends over 13 amino acids. V lost 7 bases to trimming and J lost 8 bases, with 17 bases between them. DNA of the CDR3: TGTGCCAGCACCCCCCCAACGTGGCTCGGCTACACCTTC. This gives the protein CASTPPTWLGYTF.

V gene TRBV10-3 combines with J gene TRBJ2-7; D perhaps matches TRBD2 (5 bases). CDR1 is ENHRY, CDR2 SYGVKD, per germline. CDR3 length: 14 residues. V shed 0 bases and J shed 7 bases, with 13 bases lying between them. The CDR3 protein is CAISESNGVWEQYF. The CDR3 DNA is TGTGCCATCAGTGAGTCGAACGGGGTTTGGGAGCAGTACTTC.

The rearrangement joins TRBV19 to TRBJ2-5, with a possible D match to TRBD2 (5 bases). Between the trimmed V and J ends, which lost 7 bases and 5 bases, there was a span of 17 bases. The CDR3 sequence is 14 residues long. In germline, CDR1 is LNHDA, CDR2 SQIVND (reference sequence). CDR3 bases: TGTGCCAGTAATCCCGGGTTTAGCGAGGAGACCCAGTACTTC. Protein product: CASNPGFSEETQYF.

The J gene is TRBJ2-7, the V gene TRBV13; 7 bases match TRBD1. This CDR3 spans 17 amino acids. J was trimmed by 5 bases and V by 0 bases; bases with no gene match: 13. Germline CDR1 PRHDT, CDR2 FYEKMQ (reference sequence). DNA for the CDR3: TGTGCCAGCAGCTTAGGCAACGGGGAGCAGGGGGACAACGAGCAGTACTTC. Residues: CASSLGNGEQGDNEQYF.

V gene TRBV4-3 combines with J gene TRBJ2-3; 9 bases agree with TRBD1. CDR3 length: 16 amino acids. With 4 bases clipped from V and 1 base from J, the junction kept 6 bases outside the gene matches. Germline CDR1 LGHNA, CDR2 YSLEER. The CDR3 region is CASSPWTGARTDTQYF. The CDR3 DNA is TGCGCCAGCAGCCCCTGGACAGGGGCCCGCACAGATACGCAGTATTTT.